These 3 T cell receptor beta chains were all obtained from the same sample, sequenced in a study of cytomegalovirus exposure and HLA in healthy donors. Both 60 Vbeta primers and 13 Jbeta primers went into the PCR. Only in-frame clones appear in the TCRdb table, and some are missing; sequencing was by immunoSEQ multiplex PCR. Of approximately 160,000 clones detected, around 82% appear once; the ten largest clones hold around 14%. Sequenced: PBMCs. The receptor set was obtained from a woman between 50 and 59 years old in good health and CMV-seropositive.

This clone was found a few times. The chain carries TRBV9 and TRBJ1-5; 9 positions match TRBD1. CDR1 is SGDLS and CDR2 is YYNGEE in the germline V gene. The V and J ends lost 0 bases and 8 bases, in that order; junction bases with no gene match: 6. This CDR3 spans 15 amino acids. Written as DNA, the CDR3 is TGTGCCAGCAGCGTAGGTACAGGGGGCTATGAGCCCCAGCATTTT. Translation: CASSVGTGGYEPQHF.

The chain employs TRBV2 and TRBJ2-7; D gene uncertain. The CDR3 is 12 residues long. CDR1 is SNHLY, CDR2 FYNNEI, per germline. Trimming stripped 5 bases from V and 4 bases from J, with 9 bases between. The CDR3 region has the DNA TGTGCCAGCAGTCCACCGGGTTACGAGCAGTACTTC. It codes for CASSPPGYEQYF.

The V call is TRBV30, the J call TRBJ1-2, with D possibly matching TRBD1 (6 bases). The CDR3 extends over 13 amino acids. V gave up 2 bases and J gave up 8 bases, with 15 bases separating them. CDR1 and CDR2 (germline): GTSNPN, SVGIG (reference sequence). The CDR3 loop reads CAWSKWGRGGYTF. DNA of the CDR3: TGTGCCTGGAGTAAGTGGGGGCGCGGCGGCTACACCTTC.